These T cell receptor beta chains were read from a single sample in a study of T cells after yellow fever vaccination. TCRdb re-analysed the 5' RACE reads in MiXCR, keeping a single row per CDR3 protein. The profile shows around 72,000 distinct CDR3 sequences, about 7.3% of them singletons. The input for sequencing was CD8+ T cells sorted from PBMCs, taken 10 days after the first yellow fever vaccination. These receptors originate from a man aged 18-30 years who received the YFV17D yellow fever vaccine. CDR3s include the opening cysteine and the closing phenylalanine or tryptophan. A D gene is named only where the DNA matches it firmly. Size values are once, few and many counts, or a class for expanded clones, and some rows have none.

j_call d_call clone_size v_call cdr3_nt cdr3_aa
TRBJ2-6 . many TRBV4-3 TGCGCCAGCAGCCAAGATGGAAGCTCTGGGGCCAACGTCCTGACTTTC CASSQDGSSGANVLTF
TRBJ2-1 . many TRBV7-2 TGTGCCAGCAGCTTAGCCTTGTGGGGGGGCGGGGACAATGAGCAGTTCTTC CASSLALWGGGDNEQFF
TRBJ2-7 TRBD2 many TRBV5-1 TGCGCCAGCACACCGGGACTAGTGGGCCACGAGCAGTACTTC CASTPGLVGHEQYF
TRBJ2-3 TRBD2 many TRBV7-3 TGTGCCAGCAGTCTAGCGGGGGGAGTCACAGATACGCAGTATTTT CASSLAGGVTDTQYF
TRBJ1-2 . few TRBV7-9 TGTGCCAGCAGACAGGACAGCCTCTGGTTTGGCTACACCTTC CASRQDSLWFGYTF
TRBJ2-3 TRBD2 many TRBV20-1 TGCAGTGCTAGAGATCTGAGGACTAGCGAGTCCACAGATACGCAGTATTTT CSARDLRTSESTDTQYF
TRBJ2-2 . many TRBV10-2 TGCGCCAGCAGTGGGACCTTAAATGTCGGGGAGCTGTTTTTT CASSGTLNVGELFF
TRBJ1-5 . few TRBV20-1 TGCAGTGCTGACCGCTGGGACCTGGAGGATCAGCCCCAGCATTTT CSADRWDLEDQPQHF
TRBJ1-1 . many TRBV12-3/TRBV12-4 TGTGCCAGCAGTTTAGGGGGTACAGTATTGAGCGCTGAAGCTTTCTTT CASSLGGTVLSAEAFF
TRBJ2-5 . many TRBV4-1 TGCGCCAGCAGCCAAGATCCGTCGACTCCAGAGACCCAGTACTTC CASSQDPSTPETQYF
TRBJ1-1 . few TRBV6-5 TGTGCCAGCAGTTTCTTCGGCGGGGGGGCCGCTGAAGCTTTCTTT CASSFFGGGAAEAFF
TRBJ2-3 TRBD2 many TRBV6-5 TGTGCCAGCAGTTACTCCCGGACTAGCGTGCGCGCAGATACGCAGTATTTT CASSYSRTSVRADTQYF
TRBJ1-2 . many TRBV6-5 TGTGCCAGCAGTTACCGGACATCTTGGGTCTATGGCTACACCTTC CASSYRTSWVYGYTF
TRBJ2-5 . many TRBV5-6 TGTGCCAGCAGCTTGTCGGAGACCCAGTACTTC CASSLSETQYF
TRBJ1-1 . . TRBV7-9 TGTGCCAGCAGCTTAATCTCCAACACTGAAGCTTTCTTT CASSLISNTEAFF
TRBJ2-6 TRBD1 few TRBV2 TGTGCCAGCAGTGTCGGGACAGGGTGGATCTCTGGGGCCAACGTCCTGACTTTC CASSVGTGWISGANVLTF
TRBJ2-1 . many TRBV5-6 TGTGCCAGCAGCTTGATTGGTGAGCAGTTCTTC CASSLIGEQFF
TRBJ1-1 TRBD1 . TRBV7-9 TGTGCCAGCAGCTTTCCAGGGGGAGACACTGAAGCTTTCTTT CASSFPGGDTEAFF
TRBJ2-5 TRBD1 many TRBV9 TGTGCCAGCAGCGCCGGAGACAGGGGAAAATGGGAGACCCAGTACTTC CASSAGDRGKWETQYF
TRBJ2-3 . many TRBV6-4 TGTGCCAGCAGTGATCAGGGCTTCACAGATACGCAGTATTTT CASSDQGFTDTQYF
TRBJ1-4 TRBD1 many TRBV7-9 TGTGCCAGCAGCTTAGCCACAGGGGAAAATGAAAAACTGTTTTTT CASSLATGENEKLFF
TRBJ2-2 . few TRBV4-3 TGCGCCAGCAGCCAAGAACTAGAGGAATCCGGGGAGCTGTTTTTT CASSQELEESGELFF
TRBJ1-1 . few TRBV20-1 TGCAGTGCTGGGAAATCCGACAGAATGAACACTGAAGCTTTCTTT CSAGKSDRMNTEAFF
TRBJ2-1 TRBD1 few TRBV4-3 TGCGCCAGCAGCCAAGACGTGGTACGAGGGGGCTCGGACAATGAGCAGTTCTTC CASSQDVVRGGSDNEQFF
TRBJ1-1 . many TRBV5-1 TGCGCCAGCAGCAAGGGATACAGGGTAGAGGACACTGAAGCTTTCTTT CASSKGYRVEDTEAFF
TRBJ1-3 . many TRBV4-2 TGTGCCAGCAGCCAAGATGGAAACACCATATATTTT CASSQDGNTIYF
TRBJ1-2 . many TRBV4-1 TGCGCCAGCCGCGACAATCACTATGGCTACACCTTC CASRDNHYGYTF
TRBJ1-5 TRBD1 few TRBV9 TGTGCCAGCAGCGTAGGTGGGACAGGGTATCAGCCCCAGCATTTT CASSVGGTGYQPQHF
TRBJ2-3 TRBD1 few TRBV15 TGTGCCACCAGCGGAAGACAGGGACCAGATACGCAGTATTTT CATSGRQGPDTQYF
TRBJ1-1 . few TRBV19 TGTGCCAGTAGTATTGGCCCGGCGAGCACTGAAGCTTTCTTT CASSIGPASTEAFF